This TCR beta chain was identified during a study of T cell clones after liver transplantation. Study findings and constraints: In two subjects, few donor cells limited the measurable donor-reactive repertoire.

In regard to this clone: Its target is unknown.

Germline-derived CDR1 and CDR2 are LGHNA and YSLEER. This CDR3 is 16 amino acids long. V lost 1 base and J 3 bases, leaving 12 bases between the germline ends. Generated by immunoSEQ multiplex PCR, the TCRdb table keeps only in-frame clones and is missing some. This table holds about 75,000 clones, 80% to 85% found once. The input for sequencing was CD4+ T cells from blood, taken less than 50 months after liver transplant. This receptor was identified in a human patient who received a liver transplant. Some T cells may possibly be graft donor cells. The chain joins TRBV4-3 to TRBJ2-2; the D is unclear. CDR3 region: CASSQGRAAYTGELFF. CDR3 in DNA: TGCGCCAGCAGCCAAGGCCGGGCAGCCTACACCGGGGAGCTGTTTTTT.